The sequence of this T cell receptor beta chain was determined in a study of CD8+ T cells in alopecia areata (dated by TCRdb to between 2018 and 2020). A note on the overall study: The treated patients took part in an open-label pilot trial in which moderate-to-severe alopecia areata was treated with oral tofacitinib at 5 to 10 mg twice daily. In humans, TCRbeta sequencing was performed on scalp tissue and on sorted CD4+ and CD8+ peripheral blood T cells from healthy controls and from patients with patchy or totalis/universalis alopecia areata. Clonality in the scalp was compared among normal scalp (n=4), patchy alopecia areata scalp (n=8), and alopecia totalis/universalis scalp (n=8). The SALT score, which quantifies the percentage of affected scalp surface area, was used to measure disease severity in treated patients. Tofacitinib-treated patients had biopsies at baseline and at 4 and 24 weeks of treatment, with a later scalp biopsy in several patients. TCRbeta CDR3 regions were amplified by immunoSEQ multiplex PCR with 35 Vbeta forward and 13 Jbeta reverse primers. The study used high-throughput TCRbeta sequencing to examine T cell clonal expansion in alopecia areata, in both the C3H/HeJ mouse model and human patients. RNA came from the PAXgene miRNA kit for fixed scalp, the miRNeasy kit for PBMCs, and the RNeasy kit for mouse skin. Patients stayed on tofacitinib for 6 to 18 months and then had 6 months of follow-up off drug so that delayed response and recurrence could be assessed. General study outcomes and caveats: Tofacitinib significantly lowered scalp clonality and the number of expanded CD8+ clones among the top 100 scalp clones. During tofacitinib treatment, many expanded lesional clones remained in scalp and blood, and this persistence may partly explain relapse after treatment is stopped. Because the treated cohort was small and had just a single nonresponder, larger studies are needed to establish links between baseline CD8+ expansion and response. Shared TCR sequences between patients were less evident than in mice, which may be partly attributable to HLA diversity in the patient population. Lesional scalp, especially in alopecia totalis/universalis, showed higher clonality and more expanded CD8+ clones than normal scalp, suggesting antigenic drive. Resident alphabeta T cells in normal human skin are also sequenced, complicating scalp TCR repertoire analysis, unlike mouse skin dominated by gammadelta T cells.

The library was prepared using the immunoSEQ multiplex PCR assay. For TCR sequencing, RNA was extracted from every sample and reverse transcribed into cDNA to serve as template. First-strand cDNA was synthesized using SuperScript III with a 2:1 mix of oligo-dT and random hexamers. A synthetic immune receptor repertoire was used to assess amplification bias, and residual bias was removed computationally. Turning to the authors' computational methods: Raw reads were preprocessed to remove errors, and CDR3 was defined by IMGT conventions from the conserved cysteine to phenylalanine. Clonality was calculated as 1 minus Shannon entropy normalized by log2 of the number of productive unique TCRs. Whether each scalp clone was CD4 or CD8 was inferred by checking scalp TCRbeta sequences against the CD4 and CD8 repertoires from sorted blood. TCRdb re-hosts the immuneACCESS table, in-frame sequences only. Its copies lack some clones; in the studies checked, an unresolved V gene accounts for under half of them, and the cause for the rest is not known. V and J calls and clone size are copied from that table; D and trimming were computed from the DNA. The sample contains roughly 200,000 clones, roughly two fifths of them found a single time. The top ten hold 0.45% to 0.55% of the sample.

Notes on this clone: This clone's antigen is unknown. No much larger clonotype is one base removed from it; base qualities were not supplied.

In light of the paper, this sample's treatment or condition label describes: oral pan-JAK inhibitor, 5-10 mg twice daily. Lesional scalp punch biopsies and peripheral blood were collected from alopecia areata patients. PBMCs were isolated by density centrifugation and stained for CD3, CD4 and CD8, after which CD4+ and CD8+ T cells were sorted on a FACSAria. CDR1 is given as SQVTM and CDR2 as ANQGSEA, both from the germline V gene. V is trimmed back by 5 bases and J by 6 bases, and the junction contains 9 bases that no gene match accounts for. The CDR3 runs 13 residues from the cysteine to the phenylalanine. Here the CDR3 DNA is all that survives: 39 bases in frame from base 1.

Sequencing was performed on CD4+ T cells sorted from blood, taken between weeks 30 and 35, from a patient treated with tofacitinib. The chain joins TRBV29-1 to TRBJ1-2, and 7 junction bases match TRBD1. The TCR sequence derives from a human donor with alopecia areata. The CDR3 protein: CSVPPQGWNGYTF. Read as DNA, the sequence is TGCAGCGTTCCGCCACAGGGGTGGAATGGCTACACCTTC.